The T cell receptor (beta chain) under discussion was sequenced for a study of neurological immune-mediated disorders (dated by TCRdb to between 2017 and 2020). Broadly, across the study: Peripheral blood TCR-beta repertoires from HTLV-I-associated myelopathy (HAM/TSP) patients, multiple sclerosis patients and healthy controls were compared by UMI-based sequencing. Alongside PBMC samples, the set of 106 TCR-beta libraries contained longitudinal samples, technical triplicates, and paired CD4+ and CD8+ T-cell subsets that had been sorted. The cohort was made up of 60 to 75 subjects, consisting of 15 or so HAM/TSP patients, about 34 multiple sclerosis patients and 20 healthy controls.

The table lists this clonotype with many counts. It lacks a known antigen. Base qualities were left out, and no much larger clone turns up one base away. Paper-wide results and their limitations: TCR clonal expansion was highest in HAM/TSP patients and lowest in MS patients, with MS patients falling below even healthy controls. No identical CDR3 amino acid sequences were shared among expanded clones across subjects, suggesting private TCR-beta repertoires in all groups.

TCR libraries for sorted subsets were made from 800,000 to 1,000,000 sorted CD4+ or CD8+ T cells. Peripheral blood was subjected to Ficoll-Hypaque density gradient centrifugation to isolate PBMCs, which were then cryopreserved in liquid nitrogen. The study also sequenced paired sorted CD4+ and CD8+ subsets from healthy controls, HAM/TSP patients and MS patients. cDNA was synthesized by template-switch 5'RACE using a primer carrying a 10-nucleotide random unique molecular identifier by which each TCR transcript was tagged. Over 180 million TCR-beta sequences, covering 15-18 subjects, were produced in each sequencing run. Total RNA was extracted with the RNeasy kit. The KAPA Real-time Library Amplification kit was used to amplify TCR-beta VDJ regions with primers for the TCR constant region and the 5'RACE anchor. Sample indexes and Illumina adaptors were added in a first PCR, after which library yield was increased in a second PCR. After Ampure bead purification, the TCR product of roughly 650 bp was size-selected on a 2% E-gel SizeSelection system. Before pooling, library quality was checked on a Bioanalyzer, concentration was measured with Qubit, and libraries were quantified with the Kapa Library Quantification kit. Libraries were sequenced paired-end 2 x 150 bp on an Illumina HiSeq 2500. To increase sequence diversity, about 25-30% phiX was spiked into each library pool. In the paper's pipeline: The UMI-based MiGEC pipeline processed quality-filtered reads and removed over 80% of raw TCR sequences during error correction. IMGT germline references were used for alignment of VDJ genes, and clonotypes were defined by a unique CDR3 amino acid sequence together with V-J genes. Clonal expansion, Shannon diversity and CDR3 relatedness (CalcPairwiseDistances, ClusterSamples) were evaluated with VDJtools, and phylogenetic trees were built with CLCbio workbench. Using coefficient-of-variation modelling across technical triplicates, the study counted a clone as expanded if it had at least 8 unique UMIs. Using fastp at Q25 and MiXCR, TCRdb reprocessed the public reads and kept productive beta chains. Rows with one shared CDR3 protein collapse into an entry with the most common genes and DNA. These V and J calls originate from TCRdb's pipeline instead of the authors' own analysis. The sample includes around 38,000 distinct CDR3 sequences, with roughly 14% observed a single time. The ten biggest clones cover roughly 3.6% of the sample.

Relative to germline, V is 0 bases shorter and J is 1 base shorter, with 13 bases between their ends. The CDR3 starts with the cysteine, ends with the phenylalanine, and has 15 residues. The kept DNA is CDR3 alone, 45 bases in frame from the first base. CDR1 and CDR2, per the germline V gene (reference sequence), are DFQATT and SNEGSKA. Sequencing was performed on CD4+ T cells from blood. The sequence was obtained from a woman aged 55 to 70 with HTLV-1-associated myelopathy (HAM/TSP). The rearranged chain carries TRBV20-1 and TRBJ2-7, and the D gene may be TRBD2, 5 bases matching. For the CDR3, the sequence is CSARDRRIFSYEQYF. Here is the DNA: TGCAGTGCTAGAGATCGGAGGATCTTTTCCTACGAGCAGTACTTC.